The present TCR beta chain was sequenced within a study of control samples from healthy donors and cancer patients. This clone was seen once. Sequenced by immunoSEQ multiplex PCR; TCRdb stores in-frame clones only, minus some. The sample yields 100,000 to 150,000 clones, about 95% seen once. V lost 1 base and J lost 4, with 13 bases in between. CDR1 LGHNA and CDR2 YSLEER come from the germline V gene. This CDR3 region has 15 residues. Sequencing was carried out using blood. The chain combines TRBV4-3 with TRBJ1-2, with D maybe TRBD1 (5 bases). The clonotype originates from a man in his thirties or forties in good health. This CDR3 is CASSQVRGLAYGYTF. CDR3 DNA sequence: TGCGCCAGCAGCCAAGTCCGGGGACTGGCCTATGGCTACACCTTC.